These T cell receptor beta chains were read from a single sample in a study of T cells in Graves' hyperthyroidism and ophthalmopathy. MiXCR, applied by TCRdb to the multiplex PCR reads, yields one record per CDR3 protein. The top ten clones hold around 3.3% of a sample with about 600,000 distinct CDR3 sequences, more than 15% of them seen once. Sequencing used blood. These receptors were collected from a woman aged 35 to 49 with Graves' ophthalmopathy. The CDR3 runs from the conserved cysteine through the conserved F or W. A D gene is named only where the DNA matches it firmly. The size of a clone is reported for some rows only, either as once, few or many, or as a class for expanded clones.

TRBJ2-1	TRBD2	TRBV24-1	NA	TGTGCCACCAGTGATCCCGGGACTAGCGGTAACAATGAGCAGTTCTTC	CATSDPGTSGNNEQFF
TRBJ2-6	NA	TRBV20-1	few	TGCAGTACCGTAAGGGCGCCTGGGGCCAACGTCCTGACTTTC	CSTVRAPGANVLTF
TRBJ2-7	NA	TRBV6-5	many	TGTGCCAGCAGTTCCGGGACCCCGCCCTACGAGCAGTACTTC	CASSSGTPPYEQYF
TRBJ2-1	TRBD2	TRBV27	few	TGTGCCAGCAGTCTCCAAAGCGGGAGAGGCGACAATGAGCAGTTCTTC	CASSLQSGRGDNEQFF
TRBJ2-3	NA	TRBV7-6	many	TGTGCCAGCAGCTTGACTGATATCTCAGATACGCAGTATTTT	CASSLTDISDTQYF
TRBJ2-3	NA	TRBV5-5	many	TGTGCCAGCAGCTGGGCCGTTAGTGCTGACACAGATACGCAGTATTTT	CASSWAVSADTDTQYF
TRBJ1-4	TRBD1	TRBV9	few	TGTGCCAGCAGCGCCCGGACAGGAACTAATGAAAAACTGTTTTTT	CASSARTGTNEKLFF
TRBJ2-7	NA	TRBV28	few	TGTGCCAGCAGGGGTTTTGGGTACGAGCAGTACTTC	CASRGFGYEQYF
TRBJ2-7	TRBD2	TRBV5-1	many	TGCGCCAGCAGCTTGGCTAGGGCTAGCGGGGACTCCTACGAGCAGTACTTC	CASSLARASGDSYEQYF
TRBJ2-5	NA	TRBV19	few	TGTGCCAGTAGTGCGGGATTCGGGGAGACCCAGTACTTC	CASSAGFGETQYF
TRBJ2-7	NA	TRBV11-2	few	TGTGCCAGCAGCTTTGTAGGACCCAGCGCCGAGCAGTACTTC	CASSFVGPSAEQYF